This TCR beta chain was sequenced in a study of T cells in Graves' hyperthyroidism and ophthalmopathy. Study outcomes and limitations: Ophthalmopathy, as predicted by the model, came a median roughly 6.5 months after the prediction. Among thyroid clonotypes expanded above 0.001, most also appeared in blood.

Diagnosing involved the use of clinical symptoms, serum thyroxine and TRAb, thyroid ultrasound and orbital computed tomography. TCR beta CDR3 region amplification was performed from RNA transcripts. HTBI primers were the set used in a first-round RT-PCR of the TCR CDR3. TCRdb ran MiXCR on the multiplex PCR reads and lists one entry per CDR3 protein. The sample records more than 550,000 distinct CDR3 sequences, roughly 45% being singletons. On this clonotype itself: The antigen is unknown.

The sequence derives from an adult man with Graves' disease, either hyperthyroidism or ophthalmopathy (not recorded which). What was sequenced was peripheral blood or thyroid tissue (not recorded which).

The CDR3 DNA reads TGTGCCAGCAGCTTAATGGCGAGAGATCAGCCCCAGCATTTT. Translating it yields CASSLMARDQPQHF. The J gene is TRBJ1-5, the V gene TRBV7-9; D unresolved. The germline V gene encodes CDR1 SEHNR and CDR2 FQNEAQ (reference sequence). This CDR3 is built from 14 residues. V lost 2 bases to trimming and J lost 5 bases, with 10 bases between them.